This T cell receptor (beta chain) was sequenced during a study of T cell repertoires in cytomegalovirus infection. Study-level information: Based on public TCR beta signatures, there were indications of CMV infection and of a matching HLA type.

Germline loops: CDR1 SQVTM, CDR2 ANQGSEA. V shed 0 bases, J shed 6 bases, and the junction held 12 bases outside the gene matches. The CDR3 has 17 amino acids. TCRdb reprocessed the reads with MiXCR, giving one entry per CDR3 protein. The data contain roughly 630,000 distinct CDR3 sequences, 20% to 25% of them seen just once; the ten biggest clones take up around 7.6%. Findings of the study overall: CMV-specific TCR beta clonotypes restricted by HLA-C were the ones dominating the ex vivo response.

To note about this clonotype: Antigen specificity is unknown.

The source is a human donor in good health (CMV status not recorded). Some clones in this sample may be carry-over from other donors' samples. The sequenced sample consisted of CD8+ T cells from PBMCs. The chain links TRBV29-1 to TRBJ2-3; 10 nucleotides match TRBD2. The CDR3 loop is CSVEDSSLAGRGDTQYF. For the CDR3, the DNA is TGCAGCGTTGAAGATTCCTCACTAGCGGGGAGAGGTGATACGCAGTATTTT.